These 26 T cell receptor beta chains share one sample of origin, sequenced in a study of T cells in women clearing cervical HPV infection. Method: immunoSEQ multiplex PCR; TCRdb's copy keeps in-frame clones and lacks some. The record lists under 30,000 clones, of which the ten most abundant hold 5% to 8.5%. The sample taken for sequencing was blood buffy coat. These receptors were obtained from a woman aged 18 to 75 with a cervical HPV16 infection that either progressed to CIN3+ or cleared (not recorded which).

This clone is labeled medium-sized based on frequency. The observed sequence ends 3 residues before the CDR3 terminus, with the missing tail filled in from the germline J gene. The rearrangement uses TRBV7-2 and TRBJ2-2, with 10 bases matching TRBD2. CDR3 length equals 15 residues. Germline values: CDR1 SGHTA, CDR2 FQGNSA. V shed 5 bases, J shed 3 bases, and the junction held 3 bases outside the gene matches. CDR3 amino acids: CASSRTSGDTGELFF. The CDR3 bases that were read are TGTGCCAGCAGCCGGACTAGCGGCGACACCGGGGAG.

Concerning this clone itself: The read gets to within 3 residues of the CDR3 end, and the germline J gene fills in the rest. The chain recombines TRBV19 with TRBJ2-1; perhaps TRBD2 as D (5 bases). V shed 5 bases and J shed 3 bases, with 20 bases lying between them. This CDR3 region has 17 residues. Germline values: CDR1 LNHDA, CDR2 SQIVND (reference sequence). CDR3 in amino acids: CASSPRGSRRIYNEQFF. The covered CDR3 bases are TGTGCCAGTAGTCCTCGGGGTAGCCGCCGGATCTACAATGAG.

With regard to this clone: The sequenced fragment ends 3 residues before the CDR3 boundary, so the rest is inferred from the germline J gene. The rearrangement links TRBV7-6 to TRBJ1-6; D unclear. From germline, CDR1 is SGHVS and CDR2 FNYEAQ. Trimming took off 1 base at V and 6 bases at J, with 10 bases between the two ends. This CDR3 is built from 15 residues. CDR3 residues: CASSLGPGFNSPLHF. The sequenced part of the CDR3 DNA is TGTGCCAGCAGCTTAGGGCCAGGTTTTAATTCACCC.

Comment on this clone: The CDR3 goes on 3 residues after the read ends, and that part is filled in from the germline J gene. V gene TRBV7-9 combines with J gene TRBJ1-2, with D possibly being TRBD1 (5 bases). CDR1 and CDR2 from the germline V gene are SEHNR and FQNEAQ (reference sequence). This CDR3 spans 12 amino acids. The CDR3 spells CASSLLGHDYTF. The DNA read from the CDR3 is TGTGCCAGCAGCTTATTGGGGCATGAC.

Comments on this clone: The read ends 3 residues early relative to the CDR3; the germline J gene fills the gap. The chain recombines TRBV7-8 with TRBJ1-2; D unresolved. Germline loops: CDR1 SGHVS, CDR2 FQNEAQ. This CDR3 region has 16 residues. CDR3 bases read: TGTGCCAGCAGCTTAGCGCGGGTGCAAAGTAGCAATGAC. The encoded protein is CASSLARVQSSND. From start to end, the CDR3 is CASSLARVQSSNDYTF.

About this clone itself: The read finishes 3 residues shy of the CDR3 end, and the germline J gene is used to complete it. This chain connects TRBV6-1 to TRBJ2-7; D unresolved. The CDR3 loop spans 13 amino acids. CDR1 MNHNS and CDR2 SASEGT come from the germline V gene. The V gene lost 2 bases and the J gene lost 6 bases, with 11 bases spanning the gap. Incomplete CDR3 DNA: TGTGCCAGCAGTGAAACCCTGCCGGGCGAG. Protein: CASSETLPGE. The whole CDR3 protein reads CASSETLPGEQYF.

Worth noting for this clone: The read finishes 3 residues shy of the CDR3 end, and the germline J gene is used to complete it. V is TRBV6-4 and J is TRBJ2-5; 13 nucleotides agree with TRBD2. Germline CDR1 MRHNA, CDR2 SNTAGT. The CDR3 length is 22 residues. After removal of 1 base from V and 4 bases from J, the junction contained 21 bases not matched to a gene. CDR3 protein: CASSDWLVRTSGSSPPIETQYF. CDR3 DNA (partial): TGTGCCAGCAGTGACTGGCTCGTGAGGACTAGCGGGAGCTCCCCACCTATAGAGACC.

Notes on this clone: The sequence runs out 3 residues before the end of the CDR3; the remainder is reconstructed from the germline J gene. The chain joins TRBV10-2 to TRBJ2-7, with 10 bases matching TRBD2. The CDR3 runs 15 residues. V dropped 8 bases and J dropped 3; count of bases not matched to a gene: 10. CDR1 is WSHSY, CDR2 SAAADI, per germline. The CDR3 DNA, read in part, is TGCGCCAGCGGGAGTCTAGCGGGAGAATTCTACGAG. Encoded protein: CASGSLAGEFYE. The complete CDR3 sequence is CASGSLAGEFYEQYF.

Comments on this clone: The read stops 3 residues short of the end of the CDR3; the missing end is completed from the germline J gene. J is TRBJ1-4 and V is TRBV7-8; no clear D. CDR1 and CDR2 (germline): SGHVS, FQNEAQ. This CDR3 has 17 amino acids. V shed 1 base and J shed 7 bases, with 19 bases lying between them. CDR3 loop: CASSLGQEDWDTEKLFF. The covered CDR3 bases are TGTGCCAGCAGCTTAGGTCAGGAGGACTGGGATACTGAAAAA.

Remarks on this clone: The read is 3 residues too short to cover the CDR3 end, so that end is filled in from the germline J gene. The V and J genes are TRBV5-1 and TRBJ2-1; weak D call: TRBD1 (6 bases). The CDR3 spans 15 residues. The germline V gene has CDR1 SGHRS and CDR2 YFSETQ. Trimming removed 5 bases at V and 0 bases at J, with 12 bases between. Partial CDR3 DNA: TGCGCCAGCAGGGGGGCGGTTTACTCCTACAATGAG. This encodes CASRGAVYSYNE. Given in full, the CDR3 is CASRGAVYSYNEQFF.

About this clone itself: Coverage ceases 3 residues before the CDR3 finishes, and the germline J gene fills in the end. The V gene is TRBV20-1, the J gene TRBJ1-4, with unresolved D. The CDR3 loop spans 14 amino acids. Germline-derived CDR1 and CDR2 are DFQATT and SNEGSKA (reference sequence). The V end lost 3 bases, the J end lost 8 bases, and 16 bases lay between the germline ends. Incomplete CDR3 DNA: TGCAGTGCTAGTCCCGGGGTCGGCCAAGAAAAA. Translated, it gives CSASPGVGQEK. The complete CDR3 reads CSASPGVGQEKLFF.

As concerns this clone: The sequence runs out 3 residues before the end of the CDR3; the remainder is reconstructed from the germline J gene. The chain recombines TRBV20-1 with TRBJ2-3, with 8 bases fitting TRBD2. Per germline, CDR1 DFQATT and CDR2 SNEGSKA (reference sequence). The V segment lost 3 bases and the J segment 2 bases; nucleotides outside the gene matches: 10. The CDR3 loop spans 16 amino acids. Incomplete CDR3 DNA: TGCAGTGCTAGCCCTTCAGCGGGAGCACCCACAGATACG. It yields the protein CSASPSAGAPTDT. The whole CDR3 protein is CSASPSAGAPTDTQYF.

Of note for this clone: The CDR3 is cut off 3 residues early in the read; its end comes from the germline J gene. The rearrangement uses TRBV18 and TRBJ1-1; 7 nucleotides line up with TRBD1. The CDR3 spans 13 residues. Germline V lookup: CDR1 KGHSH, CDR2 LQKENI. The DNA read from the CDR3 is TGTGCCAGCTCACCACCGGGGGGACAGAGG. It yields the protein CASSPPGGQR. The whole CDR3 protein is CASSPPGGQRAFF.

A remark on this clone: The CDR3 extends 3 residues past the end of the read, so its final part is completed from the germline J gene. The gene calls are TRBV20-1 and TRBJ2-7, with a weak D call TRBD2 (5 bases). The CDR3 extends over 13 amino acids. Trimming took 3 bases from V and 0 from J, leaving 9 bases between them. Germline lookup yields CDR1 DFQATT and CDR2 SNEGSKA (reference sequence). The CDR3 sequence is CSASRTDSYEQYF. Incomplete CDR3 DNA: TGCAGTGCTAGTCGGACTGACTCCTACGAG.

In the case of this clone: Read sequence stops 3 residues before the CDR3 end, and the germline J gene provides the missing end. The chain links TRBV2 to TRBJ2-1, with TRBD1 matching 9 bases. After removal of 7 bases from V and 7 bases from J, the junction contained 11 bases not matched to a gene. Germline values: CDR1 SNHLY, CDR2 FYNNEI. The CDR3 spans 15 residues. CDR3: CASIPLQGAKNEQFF. The covered CDR3 bases are TGTGCCAGCATCCCTTTACAGGGGGCTAAGAATGAG.

About this clone itself: Read coverage stops 3 residues before the CDR3 terminus; the germline J gene supplies the remainder. The rearrangement uses TRBV5-4 and TRBJ2-7; TRBD2 is a possible D gene (6 bases). Trimming took 4 bases from V and 1 from J, leaving 15 bases between them. The germline gives CDR1 SGHNT, CDR2 YYREEE (reference sequence). CDR3 size: 15 residues. Partial CDR3 DNA: TGTGCCAGCAGCCCGACCGGGACTGGATCCTACGAG. Translation gives CASSPTGTGSYE. The full CDR3 sequence reads CASSPTGTGSYEQYF.

With respect to this clone: The DNA ends 3 residues before the CDR3 does, and the rest of the CDR3 is filled in from the germline J gene. The chain has TRBV7-3 and TRBJ1-6; 9 nucleotides match TRBD1. Germline V gene sequence: CDR1 SGHTA, CDR2 FQGTGA. This CDR3 is 15 amino acids long. V trimming: 1 base; J trimming: 7 bases; junction bases outside the gene matches: 2. The CDR3 loop is CASSLSGQGNSPLHF. The DNA read from the CDR3 is TGTGCCAGCAGCTTAAGCGGACAGGGGAATTCACCC.

A word on this clone: The CDR3 extends 3 residues past the end of the read, so its final part is completed from the germline J gene. V is TRBV11-2 and J is TRBJ1-6; D remains ambiguous. The length of the CDR3 is 14 residues. The V and J ends lost 2 bases and 10 bases respectively, with 12 bases between them. The germline V gene has CDR1 SGHAT and CDR2 FQNNGV. Here the CDR3 reads CASSLRQVVSPLHF. Partial CDR3 DNA: TGTGCCAGCAGCTTAAGGCAGGTTGTCTCACCC.

With regard to this clone: At one end, the junction sequence differs from germline, possibly due to a read error. The read stops 3 residues short of the end of the CDR3; the missing end is completed from the germline J gene. Other DNA sequences in the sample encode the same CDR3. The rearrangement uses TRBV19 and TRBJ1-3; 7 positions match TRBD1. There are 15 residues in the CDR3. Germline values: CDR1 LNHDA, CDR2 SQIVND (reference sequence). This CDR3 is CANYQDRISGNTIYF. The CDR3 bases that were read are TGTGCCAACTACCAGGACAGGATCTCTGGAAACACT. Complete variable domain (other parts from reference TRBV19 and TRBJ1-3): DGGITQSPKYLFRKEGQNVTLSCEQNLNHDAMYWYRQDPGQGLRLIYYSQIVNDFQKGDIAEGYSVSREKKESFPLTVTSAQKNPTAFYLCANYQDRISGNTIYFGEGSWLTVV.

About this clone: The read ends 3 residues before the CDR3 terminus; that terminus is restored from the germline J gene. The chain is built from TRBV4-1 and TRBJ2-1; 7 bases map to TRBD2. V dropped 6 bases and J dropped 3; count of bases not matched to a gene: 5. The CDR3 spans 14 residues. CDR1 and CDR2 from the germline V gene are MGHRA and YSYEKL. CDR3 bases read: TGCGCCAGCAGGCACGGGACTAACTACAATGAG. Translating it yields CASRHGTNYNE. The full CDR3 is CASRHGTNYNEQFF.

Turning to this clone: The read gets to within 3 residues of the CDR3 end, and the germline J gene fills in the rest. This rearrangement joins TRBV19 to TRBJ2-1, with 7 bases that match TRBD1. This CDR3 region has 15 residues. The V and J ends lost 4 bases and 3 bases, in that order; junction bases with no gene match: 6. Germline V gene lookup returns CDR1 LNHDA and CDR2 SQIVND (reference sequence). The part of the CDR3 DNA that was read is TGTGCCAGTAGTACACAGGGGAGACTCTACAATGAG. This translates into CASSTQGRLYNE. The whole CDR3 is CASSTQGRLYNEQFF. Together with reference TRBV19 and TRBJ2-1, the CDR3 gives the full variable domain: DGGITQSPKYLFRKEGQNVTLSCEQNLNHDAMYWYRQDPGQGLRLIYYSQIVNDFQKGDIAEGYSVSREKKESFPLTVTSAQKNPTAFYLCASSTQGRLYNEQFFGPGTRLTVL.

Turning to this clone: The read gets to within 3 residues of the CDR3 end, and the germline J gene fills in the rest. The rearrangement links TRBV5-1 to TRBJ1-1, with D possibly TRBD1 on 5 matching bases. CDR1 SGHRS and CDR2 YFSETQ come from the germline V gene. The germline V and J ends were trimmed by 0 bases and 4 bases, with 22 bases remaining between them. This CDR3 is 18 amino acids long. CDR3 residues: CASSLGDWGAGASTEAFF. Incomplete CDR3 DNA: TGCGCCAGCAGCTTGGGAGATTGGGGTGCTGGGGCGAGCACTGAA.

This chain's CDR3 is CSVELLTGEAFF. The covered CDR3 bases are TGCAGCGTTGAACTCCTCACGGGTGAA. The chain has TRBV29-1 and TRBJ1-1; D ambiguous. Read data end 3 residues before the CDR3 end; the end is taken from the germline J gene. Between the trimmed V and J ends, which lost 2 bases and 7 bases, there was a span of 11 bases. Germline values: CDR1 SQVTM, CDR2 ANQGSEA. The CDR3 runs 12 residues.

Concerning this clone: The missing CDR3 end, 3 residues past where the read stops, is filled in from the germline J gene. V gene TRBV7-9 combines with J gene TRBJ1-4; no definite D call. V was pared by 5 bases and J by 5 bases, with 9 bases between. This CDR3 contains 13 residues. Per germline, CDR1 SEHNR and CDR2 FQNEAQ (reference sequence). CDR3 DNA (partial): TGTGCCAGCAGCCCGGGGTGGAATGAAAAA. Amino acid sequence: CASSPGWNEK. The whole CDR3 sequence reads CASSPGWNEKLFF. Variable domain in full (rest from reference TRBV7-9 and TRBJ1-4): DTGVSQNPRHKITKRGQNVTFRCDPISEHNRLYWYRQTLGQGPEFLTYFQNEAQLEKSRLLSDRFSAERPKGSFSTLEIQRTEQGDSAMYLCASSPGWNEKLFFGSGTQLSVL.

In regard to this clone: Read data end 3 residues before the CDR3 end; the end is taken from the germline J gene. The chain links TRBV2 to TRBJ2-3; 8 bases line up with TRBD1. The CDR3 extends over 14 amino acids. CDR1 and CDR2 (germline): SNHLY, FYNNEI. The CDR3 is CASSPGQVVQPQYF. The CDR3 DNA, read in part, is TGTGCCAGCAGTCCGGGACAGGTAGTTCAGCCG.

With respect to this clone: The read gets to within 3 residues of the CDR3 end, and the germline J gene fills in the rest. The chain carries TRBV19 and TRBJ2-1, with 11 positions matching TRBD2. The trim removed 7 bases at V and 7 bases at J, leaving 9 bases unmatched. This CDR3 has 15 amino acids. CDR1 is LNHDA, CDR2 SQIVND, per germline (reference sequence). The sequenced CDR3 bases are TGTGCCAGTAACCTACTAGCGGGAGAGGAGAATGAG. This encodes CASNLLAGEENE. Given in full, the CDR3 is CASNLLAGEENEQFF.